This TCR beta chain comes out of a study of neurological immune-mediated disorders. Study at large: Relapsing-remitting patients made up about 90% of the roughly 35 multiple sclerosis patients, and secondary progressive patients made up 3.

Stated time point: longitudinal time-point 1 (baseline). The unsorted libraries were prepared from 2 million PBMCs (stored at -80 C). In TCRdb, the 5' RACE reads were re-called with MiXCR into one record per CDR3 protein. Of approximately 37,000 distinct CDR3 sequences listed, under 4% were seen once; the top ten hold 7.5% to 8.5%. Broader study findings: The authors found no clinical or MRI feature associated with the multiple sclerosis repertoire cluster.

This clonotype came up many times. What it binds is not known. The length of the CDR3 is 17 residues. Germline CDR1 and CDR2: SGHTA and FQGNSA. Trimming cost V 5 bases and J 6 bases; bases outside gene matches: 10. J is TRBJ2-2 and V is TRBV7-2, with 12 nucleotides matching TRBD2. Sequenced: PBMCs. The origin of this receptor is a woman in her sixties or seventies with multiple sclerosis. The CDR3 region is CASSLDVLAGGPGELFF. CDR3 in DNA: TGTGCCAGCAGCCTCGATGTTCTAGCGGGGGGGCCCGGGGAGCTGTTTTTT.